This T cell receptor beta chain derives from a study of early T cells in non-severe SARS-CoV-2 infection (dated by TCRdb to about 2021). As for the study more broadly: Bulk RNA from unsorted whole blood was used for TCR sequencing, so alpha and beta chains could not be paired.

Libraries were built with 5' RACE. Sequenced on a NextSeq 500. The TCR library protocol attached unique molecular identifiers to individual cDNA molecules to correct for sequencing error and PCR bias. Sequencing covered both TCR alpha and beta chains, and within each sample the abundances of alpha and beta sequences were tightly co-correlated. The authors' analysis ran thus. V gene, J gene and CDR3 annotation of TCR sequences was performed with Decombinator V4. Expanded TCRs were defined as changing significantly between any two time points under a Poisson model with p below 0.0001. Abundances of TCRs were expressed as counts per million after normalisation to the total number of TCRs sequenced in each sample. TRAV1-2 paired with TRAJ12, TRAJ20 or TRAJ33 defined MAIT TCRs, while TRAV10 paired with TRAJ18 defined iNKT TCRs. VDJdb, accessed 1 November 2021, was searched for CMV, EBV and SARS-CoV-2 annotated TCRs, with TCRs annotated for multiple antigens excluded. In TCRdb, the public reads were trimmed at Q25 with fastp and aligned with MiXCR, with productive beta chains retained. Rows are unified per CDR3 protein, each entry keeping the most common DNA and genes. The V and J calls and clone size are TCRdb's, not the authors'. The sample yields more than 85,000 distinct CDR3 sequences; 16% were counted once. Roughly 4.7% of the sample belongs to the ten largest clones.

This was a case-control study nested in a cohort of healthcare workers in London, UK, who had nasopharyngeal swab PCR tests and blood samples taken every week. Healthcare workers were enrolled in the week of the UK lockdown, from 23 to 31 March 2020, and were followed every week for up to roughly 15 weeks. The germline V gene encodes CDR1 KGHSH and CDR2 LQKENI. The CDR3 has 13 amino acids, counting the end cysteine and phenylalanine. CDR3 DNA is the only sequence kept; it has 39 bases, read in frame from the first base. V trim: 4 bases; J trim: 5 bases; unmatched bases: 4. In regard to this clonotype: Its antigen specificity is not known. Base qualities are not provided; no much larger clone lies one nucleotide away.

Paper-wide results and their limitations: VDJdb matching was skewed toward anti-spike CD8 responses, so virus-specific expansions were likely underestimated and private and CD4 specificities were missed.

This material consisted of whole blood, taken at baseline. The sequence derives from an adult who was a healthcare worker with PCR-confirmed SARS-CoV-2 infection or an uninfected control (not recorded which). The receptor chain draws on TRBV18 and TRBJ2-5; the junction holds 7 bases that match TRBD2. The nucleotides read TGTGCCAGCTCACGCGGGGGTTCGGAGACCCAGTACTTC. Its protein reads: CASSRGGSETQYF.